The 13 T cell receptor beta chains below were found in one sample sequenced in a study of beta chain bispecific antibodies for T cell cancers. Study-wide results and limits: The leukemia cells, rather than normal T cells, gave most of the targeted TRBV signal.

Blood mononuclear cells were expanded for 3 to 4 days using either OKT3 anti-CD3 antibody or CD3/CD28 beads. The antigens of these receptors remain unknown. TCRdb analysed the 5' RACE reads with MiXCR anew, one entry per CDR3 protein. The sample carries about 17,000 distinct CDR3 sequences, roughly 2.1% recorded once. The sample consisted of healthy donor T cells cultured with leukemia cells. These receptors were taken from a human donor in good health. Some clones in this sample may be carry-over from other donors' samples.

Many counts were recorded for this clonotype. This chain joins TRBV6-5 and TRBJ1-5; D may be TRBD1 (5 bases). V gave up 6 bases and J gave up 4 bases, with 16 bases separating them. The CDR3 extends over 15 amino acids. In germline, CDR1 is MNHEY, CDR2 SVGAGI. CDR3: CASSETGGGNQPQHF. As DNA, the CDR3 is TGTGCCAGCAGCGAAACAGGTGGTGGAAATCAGCCCCAGCATTTT.

This clonotype is termed medium-sized. The chain recombines TRBV10-2 with TRBJ2-3; D is ambiguous. The CDR3 runs to 16 residues. The V gene lost 3 bases and the J gene lost 3 bases, with 16 bases spanning the gap. From germline, CDR1 is WSHSY and CDR2 SAAADI. This CDR3 is CASSDRSSFATDTQYF. As DNA, the CDR3 is TGCGCCAGCAGTGACAGGTCATCGTTCGCGACAGATACGCAGTATTTT.

This clonotype was observed at least ten times. The V gene is TRBV18, the J gene TRBJ2-7, with D hard to call. The length of the CDR3 is 13 residues. The V gene lost 1 base and the J gene lost 2 bases, with 6 bases spanning the gap. Germline CDR1 KGHSH, CDR2 LQKENI. CDR3 in DNA: TGTGCCAGCTCACCACAAAAAACCTACGAGCAGTACTTC. It codes for CASSPQKTYEQYF.

By sample fraction, this clonotype is medium-sized. The gene calls are TRBV28 and TRBJ2-7, with D uncertain. Germline V gene lookup returns CDR1 MDHEN and CDR2 SYDVKM. Between the trimmed V and J ends, which lost 10 bases and 2 bases, there was a span of 9 bases. The CDR3 loop spans 11 amino acids. The CDR3 spells CATESTYEQYF. The CDR3 nucleotides read TGTGCCACCGAATCCACCTACGAGCAGTACTTC.

This clonotype was detected ten times or more. The CDR3 sequence is CASSPRSPGGVYEQYF. The CDR3 DNA is TGTGCCAGCAGCCCCAGGTCACCTGGGGGAGTCTACGAGCAGTACTTC. This chain joins TRBV7-9 and TRBJ2-7, with D possibly called TRBD1 or TRBD2 (5 bases each). V gave up 5 bases and J gave up 3 bases, with 20 bases separating them. CDR3 size: 16 residues. The germline V gene has CDR1 SEHNR and CDR2 FQNEAQ (reference sequence).

This clonotype was seen at least ten times. This chain links TRBV28 with TRBJ2-1; 9 nucleotides align to TRBD1. The V gene's germline CDR1 is MDHEN and CDR2 SYDVKM. V lost 6 bases, J lost 7 bases, and 7 bases stayed unmatched. The CDR3 sequence is 14 residues long. The CDR3: CASSPRQGVNEQFF. The CDR3 nucleotides are TGTGCCAGCAGCCCCAGACAGGGGGTGAATGAGCAGTTCTTC.

This clonotype rates as medium-sized. The chain combines TRBV10-2 with TRBJ2-1; 8 bases match TRBD2. Trimming cost V 2 bases and J 6 bases; bases outside gene matches: 6. This CDR3 is built from 15 residues. From germline, CDR1 is WSHSY and CDR2 SAAADI. This CDR3 is CASSEDGGAINEQFF. For the CDR3, the DNA is TGCGCCAGCAGTGAGGACGGGGGGGCTATCAATGAGCAGTTCTTC.

This clonotype was seen at least ten times. DNA of the CDR3: TGTGCCAGTAGTTCCGGACAGTTCTACAATGAGCAGTTCTTC. Residues: CASSSGQFYNEQFF. The chain recombines TRBV19 with TRBJ2-1, with D possibly TRBD1 on 6 matching bases. V was shortened by 5 bases and J by 3 bases, with 11 bases between the two germline ends. Germline V gene data show CDR1 as LNHDA and CDR2 as SQIVND (reference sequence). The length of the CDR3 is 14 residues.

Relative to its sample, this clonotype is medium-sized. This rearrangement joins TRBV12-3 or TRBV12-4 to TRBJ2-2, with TRBD2 matching 8 bases. Germline trimming cut 6 bases from V and 3 bases from J; bases unmatched to any gene: 9. CDR3 length: 16 amino acids. The CDR3 sequence is CASRNPHGGDTGELFF. In nucleotides, the CDR3 is TGTGCCAGCAGGAACCCGCACGGGGGGGACACCGGGGAGCTGTTTTTT.

This clonotype has a count of ten or more. This chain links TRBV5-1 with TRBJ2-7; TRBD2 matches 11 bases. V lost 0 bases to trimming and J lost 12 bases; unmatched junction nucleotides: 14. In germline, CDR1 is SGHRS, CDR2 YFSETQ. There are 16 residues in the CDR3. In nucleotides, the CDR3 is TGCGCCAGCAGCTTGGAGGGGGGACTAGCGGCTACCTACCGGTACTTC. It encodes CASSLEGGLAATYRYF.

This clonotype came up many times. This chain links TRBV4-1 with TRBJ2-3, with 8 bases matching TRBD2. V lost 1 base to trimming and J lost 5 bases; unmatched junction nucleotides: 11. Germline CDR1 and CDR2: MGHRA and YSYEKL. The CDR3 loop spans 17 amino acids. The CDR3 DNA is TGCGCCAGCAGCCAAGGAACTTTAGCGGGGAGGGGAGATACGCAGTATTTT. Translated: CASSQGTLAGRGDTQYF.

Relative to its sample, this clonotype is medium-sized. This chain uses TRBV24-1 with TRBJ2-3, with no clear D. This CDR3 has 13 amino acids. V was clipped by 3 bases and J by 6 bases, with 9 bases between them. Germline values: CDR1 KGHDR, CDR2 SFDVKD. CDR3 sequence: CATSDLILDTQYF. CDR3 in DNA: TGTGCCACCAGTGATCTGATCTTGGATACGCAGTATTTT.

The sample holds many counts of this clonotype. The CDR3 loop is CSVEDRGGVEKLFF. The CDR3 bases are TGCAGCGTTGAAGATCGAGGGGGGGTGGAAAAACTGTTTTTT. The chain recombines TRBV29-1 with TRBJ1-4; tentative D call: TRBD1 (6 bases). V was trimmed by 0 bases and J by 8 bases, leaving 13 bases between them. This CDR3 contains 14 residues. Germline lookup yields CDR1 SQVTM and CDR2 ANQGSEA. Full variable domain (remainder filled in from reference TRBV29-1 and TRBJ1-4): SAVISQKPSRDICQRGTSLTIQCQVDSQVTMMFWYRQQPGQSLTLIATANQGSEATYESGFVIDKFPISRPNLTFSTLTVSNMSPEDSSIYLCSVEDRGGVEKLFFGSGTQLSVL.